These 27 T cell receptor beta chains came from one sample sequenced in a study of control samples from healthy donors and cancer patients. Sequencing used immunoSEQ multiplex PCR; TCRdb keeps in-frame clones, though not all of them. Here the sample spans some 89,000 clones, 85% being singletons. The sample consisted of blood. These receptors all stem from a woman in her 40s in good health.

This chain uses TRBV7-2 with TRBJ1-1; D is unresolved. The CDR3 contains 13 residues. CDR1 is SGHTA, CDR2 FQGNSA, per germline. The V end was cut by 5 bases, the J end by 1 base, with 8 bases between. CDR3 nucleotides: TGTGCCAGCAGCCCGCACCCGAACACTGAAGCTTTCTTT. This translates into CASSPHPNTEAFF.

The V and J genes are TRBV4-1 and TRBJ2-3; 11 positions match TRBD2. CDR3 length: 16 amino acids. The V and J ends lost 3 bases and 1 base, in that order; junction bases with no gene match: 3. CDR1 and CDR2 (germline): MGHRA, YSYEKL. The CDR3 sequence is CASSQTLAGGTDTQYF. CDR3 DNA sequence: TGCGCCAGCAGCCAGACACTAGCGGGGGGCACAGATACGCAGTATTTT.

The chain has TRBV24-1 and TRBJ2-2; possible D gene TRBD1, 6 bases. V lost 9 bases, J lost 0 bases, and 10 bases lay in between. This CDR3 region has 14 residues. Per germline, CDR1 KGHDR and CDR2 SFDVKD. CDR3 region: CATSGTTNTGELFF. The CDR3 DNA is TGTGCCACCTCCGGGACAACGAACACCGGGGAGCTGTTTTTT.

The chain employs TRBV21-1 and TRBJ2-3; TRBD2 is the table's D call, not checked against the DNA. TRBV21-1 is tagged as a pseudogene. This CDR3 has 15 residues. The CDR3 DNA is TGTGCCAGCAGCAAAGGGCTAGCGGGGGAAGATACGCAGTATTTT. Its protein is CASSKGLAGEDTQYF.

The chain combines TRBV6-4 with TRBJ1-1; unclear D gene. This CDR3 spans 12 amino acids. Looked up from germline, CDR1 is MRHNA and CDR2 is SNTAGT. V dropped 1 base and J dropped 7 bases, with 7 bases sitting between them. CDR3 in DNA: TGTGCCAGCAGTGACTTTAATGGTGAAGCTTTCTTT. Amino acids: CASSDFNGEAFF.

The V gene is TRBV12-5, the J gene TRBJ2-2; 7 bases are a match to TRBD1. CDR1 is LGHNT and CDR2 is FRNRAP in the germline V gene. V was clipped by 4 bases and J by 4 bases; unmatched bases: 9. The CDR3 totals 16 residues. The CDR3 protein is CASGSGQVGGTGELFF. CDR3 DNA: TGTGCTAGTGGTTCCGGACAGGTTGGGGGCACCGGGGAGCTGTTTTTT.

The chain carries TRBV11-3 and TRBJ1-3; D remains unclear. From germline, CDR1 is SGHNT and CDR2 YENEEA. V was cut by 3 bases and J by 0 bases, with 6 bases left in between. The CDR3 contains 14 residues. The CDR3 is CASSLTFSGNTIYF. The CDR3 nucleotides read TGTGCCAGCAGCTTGACATTCTCTGGAAACACCATATATTTT. Variable domain in full (rest from reference TRBV11-3 and TRBJ1-3): EAGVVQSPRYKIIEKKQPVAFWCNPISGHNTLYWYLQNLGQGPELLIRYENEEAVDDSQLPKDRFSAERLKGVDSTLKIQPAELGDSAVYLCASSLTFSGNTIYFGEGSWLTVV.

The rearrangement joins TRBV29-1 to TRBJ1-4; 11 nucleotides line up with TRBD1. With V trimmed by 6 bases and J by 7 bases, 7 bases remained unmatched. The CDR3 length is 14 residues. Germline V CDR1 and CDR2: SQVTM, ANQGSEA. CDR3 bases: TGCAGCGTGGTCCCGGGACAGGGGGTTGAAAAACTGTTTTTT. It yields the protein CSVVPGQGVEKLFF. The full variable domain, in which reference TRBV29-1 and TRBJ1-4 provide the parts outside the CDR3, is SAVISQKPSRDICQRGTSLTIQCQVDSQVTMMFWYRQQPGQSLTLIATANQGSEATYESGFVIDKFPISRPNLTFSTLTVSNMSPEDSSIYLCSVVPGQGVEKLFFGSGTQLSVL.

The rearrangement links TRBV30 to TRBJ1-2; D is unclear. Germline V gene sequence: CDR1 GTSNPN, CDR2 SVGIG (reference sequence). The length of the CDR3 is 13 residues. V was clipped by 4 bases and J by 1 base, with 10 bases between them. CDR3 amino acids: CAWTLQINYGYTF. CDR3 in DNA: TGTGCCTGGACCCTTCAAATTAACTATGGCTACACCTTC.

The table lists this clone with a count of one. The chain recombines TRBV2 with TRBJ1-4; no definite D call. Looked up from germline, CDR1 is SNHLY and CDR2 is FYNNEI. This CDR3 has 12 amino acids. The V and J ends lost 0 bases and 8 bases respectively, with 4 bases between them. The CDR3 region is CASSEAGEKLFF. For the CDR3, the DNA is TGTGCCAGCAGTGAAGCTGGAGAAAAACTGTTTTTT.

The chain has TRBV5-1 and TRBJ2-2, with D possibly TRBD2 on 6 matching bases. The CDR3 is 14 residues long. With 1 base removed from V and 7 bases from J, the gap between germline ends came to 11 bases. Germline CDR1 reads SGHRS; CDR2 reads YFSETQ. The CDR3 region is CASSLLRGDGELFF. CDR3 nucleotides: TGCGCCAGCAGCTTGTTGCGGGGAGACGGGGAGCTGTTTTTT.

V and J are TRBV11-3 and TRBJ2-3; D could derive from TRBD1 or TRBD2 (5 bases each). The CDR3 totals 13 residues. V gave up 1 base and J gave up 7 bases, with 9 bases separating them. The germline V gene encodes CDR1 SGHNT and CDR2 YENEEA. This CDR3 reads CASSLGDRNTQYF. The CDR3 bases are TGTGCCAGCAGCTTAGGGGACCGGAATACGCAGTATTTT.

The rearrangement uses TRBV9 and TRBJ1-3; possibly TRBD1 for D (6 bases). The V end was cut by 0 bases, the J end by 2 bases, with 9 bases between. Germline CDR1 SGDLS, CDR2 YYNGEE. The CDR3 has 15 amino acids. CDR3 nucleotides: TGTGCCAGCAGCGTAGAACAGGGACCTGGAAACACCATATATTTT. It encodes CASSVEQGPGNTIYF.

This clone was counted only a few times. The chain combines TRBV30 with TRBJ1-2, with 8 bases identical to TRBD1. Germline values: CDR1 GTSNPN, CDR2 SVGIG (reference sequence). Trimming at V came to 5 bases and at J to 8 bases, leaving 13 bases not matched to a gene. The CDR3 consists of 14 residues. The chain's CDR3 is CAWRLQGAIGGYTF. In nucleotides, the CDR3 is TGTGCCTGGCGGCTCCAGGGGGCGATCGGAGGCTACACCTTC.

CDR3 amino acids: CASSQDVADTQYF. The CDR3, as DNA: TGCGCCAGCAGCCAAGACGTCGCAGATACGCAGTATTTT. The V gene is TRBV4-3, the J gene TRBJ2-3, with D hard to call. The germline V gene encodes CDR1 LGHNA and CDR2 YSLEER. V lost 0 bases and J 4 bases, leaving 5 bases between the germline ends. This CDR3 spans 13 amino acids.

This clone was found once. The J gene is TRBJ1-1, the V gene TRBV9; D is perhaps TRBD1 (6 bases). Between the trimmed V and J ends, which lost 3 bases and 0 bases, there was a span of 12 bases. Germline V gene data show CDR1 as SGDLS and CDR2 as YYNGEE. CDR3 size: 15 residues. The chain's CDR3 is CASSGGDTLNTEAFF. The CDR3 coding sequence is TGTGCCAGCAGCGGGGGGGACACCTTGAACACTGAAGCTTTCTTT.

The chain joins TRBV28 to TRBJ2-7; weak D call: TRBD1 (6 bases). The CDR3 loop spans 14 amino acids. Trimming removed 3 bases from V and 3 bases from J, with 12 bases in between. Per the germline V gene, CDR1 is MDHEN and CDR2 is SYDVKM. The CDR3 DNA is TGTGCCAGCAGTTTTGAGACAGGAGGCTACGAGCAGTACTTC. It is translated as CASSFETGGYEQYF.

V is TRBV9 and J is TRBJ1-1; D is perhaps TRBD1 (5 bases). Looked up from germline, CDR1 is SGDLS and CDR2 is YYNGEE. Trimming left V 0 bases short and J 6 bases short, with 9 bases between. This CDR3 has 13 residues. CDR3 DNA: TGTGCCAGCAGCGTAGGGGGCGGGTCTGAAGCTTTCTTT. Its translation is CASSVGGGSEAFF.

The gene calls are TRBV4-1 and TRBJ2-3, with D perhaps matching TRBD1 (6 bases). CDR1 MGHRA and CDR2 YSYEKL come from the germline V gene. The CDR3 totals 17 residues. Deletions cut 1 base from V and 4 bases from J, with 18 bases between. The CDR3 loop reads CASSQVDSKGVADTQYF. In DNA, the CDR3 is TGCGCCAGCAGCCAAGTGGACAGTAAGGGGGTAGCAGATACGCAGTATTTT.

This clone ranks as medium-sized. The V and J genes are TRBV6-6 and TRBJ2-2, with 7 bases that match TRBD1. Per the germline V gene, CDR1 is MNHNY and CDR2 is SVGAGI (reference sequence). Trimming removed 7 bases from V and 6 bases from J; junction bases left unmatched: 5. The CDR3 covers 13 residues. DNA for the CDR3: TGTGCCAGCACCCAACAGGGGTCCGGGGAGCTGTTTTTT. This codes for CASTQQGSGELFF.

The chain is built from TRBV5-5 and TRBJ2-1; D gene unclear. V lost 1 base to trimming and J lost 9 bases, with 11 bases between them. The CDR3 is made up of 13 amino acids. Per germline, CDR1 SGHKS and CDR2 YYEKEE (reference sequence). CDR3 DNA sequence: TGTGCCAGCAGCTTGCAGATGTCTCGTGAGCAGTTCTTC. Translation: CASSLQMSREQFF.

This chain connects TRBV29-1 to TRBJ2-3; the match to TRBD1 covers 7 bases. Germline CDR1 is SQVTM and CDR2 is ANQGSEA. The CDR3 loop spans 14 amino acids. The V and J ends lost 3 bases and 0 bases, in that order; junction bases with no gene match: 3. The CDR3 loop reads CSVDGTASTDTQYF. The CDR3 coding sequence is TGCAGCGTTGATGGGACAGCTAGCACAGATACGCAGTATTTT.

The count of this clone is one. The chain couples TRBV2 to TRBJ2-2; 8 nucleotides match TRBD1. Looked up from germline, CDR1 is SNHLY and CDR2 is FYNNEI. The CDR3 covers 16 residues. Germline trimming cut 0 bases from V and 7 bases from J; bases unmatched to any gene: 7. CDR3 protein: CASSEAPQGAGGELFF. CDR3 coding DNA: TGTGCCAGCAGTGAAGCCCCTCAGGGGGCCGGCGGGGAGCTGTTTTTT.

J is TRBJ2-7 and V is TRBV9, with TRBD2 matching 8 bases. This CDR3 comprises 15 residues. In germline, CDR1 is SGDLS, CDR2 YYNGEE. V lost 3 bases to trimming and J lost 2 bases; unmatched junction nucleotides: 7. The CDR3 reads CASSAHGGETYEQYF. DNA of the CDR3: TGTGCCAGCAGCGCTCACGGGGGGGAAACCTACGAGCAGTACTTC.

The chain uses TRBV7-2 and TRBJ1-3; weak D call: TRBD1 (5 bases). The CDR3 has 16 residues. Germline V gene data show CDR1 as SGHTA and CDR2 as FQGNSA. Trimming took off 4 bases at V and 1 base at J, with 14 bases between the two ends. The CDR3 region has the DNA TGTGCCAGCAGCTCGCTACCTCAGGGATCTGGAAACACCATATATTTT. It translates to CASSSLPQGSGNTIYF.

The chain joins TRBV27 to TRBJ1-2, with a tentative D call TRBD1 (5 bases). Trimming pared 3 bases from V and 2 bases from J, leaving 7 bases between. The CDR3 loop spans 13 amino acids. Germline CDR1 is MNHEY and CDR2 is SMNVEV (reference sequence). DNA for the CDR3: TGTGCCAGCAGTTTGGGGACCAACTATGGCTACACCTTC. It codes for CASSLGTNYGYTF.

The chain's CDR3 is CAISEQQGGEQYF. The CDR3 bases are TGTGCCATCAGTGAGCAACAGGGAGGCGAGCAGTACTTC. The chain is built from TRBV10-3 and TRBJ2-7; D could derive from TRBD1 or TRBD2 (6 bases each). This CDR3 contains 13 residues. Germline V gene lookup returns CDR1 ENHRY and CDR2 SYGVKD. V was pared by 2 bases and J by 6 bases, with 11 bases between.